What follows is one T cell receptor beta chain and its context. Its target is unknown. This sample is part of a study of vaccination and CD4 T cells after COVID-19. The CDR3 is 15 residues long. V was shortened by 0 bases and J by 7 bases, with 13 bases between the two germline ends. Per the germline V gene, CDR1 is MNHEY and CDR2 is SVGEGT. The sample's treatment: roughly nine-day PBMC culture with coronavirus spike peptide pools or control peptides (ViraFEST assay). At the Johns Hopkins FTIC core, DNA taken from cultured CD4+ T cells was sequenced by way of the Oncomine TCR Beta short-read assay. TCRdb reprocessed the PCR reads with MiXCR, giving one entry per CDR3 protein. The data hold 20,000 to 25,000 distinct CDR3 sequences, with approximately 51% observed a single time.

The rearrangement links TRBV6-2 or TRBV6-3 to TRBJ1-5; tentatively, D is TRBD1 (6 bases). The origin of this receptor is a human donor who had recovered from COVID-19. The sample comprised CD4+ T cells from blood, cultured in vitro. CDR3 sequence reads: CASSYSKGGVQPQHF. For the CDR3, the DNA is TGTGCCAGCAGTTACTCGAAGGGGGGTGTACAGCCCCAGCATTTT.